These 13 T cell receptor beta chains originate from one sample sequenced in a study of shared clonotypes between healthy human individuals. Sequencing used immunoSEQ multiplex PCR; TCRdb keeps in-frame clones, though not all of them. There are a few million clones in the sample; around 94% occur only once, and roughly 0.15% lies in the top ten. Material for sequencing was naive CD4+ T cells sorted from blood. The subset is: CD45RA+ positively selected. The receptor source for this set is a man aged 18 to 35 in good health.

The rearrangement uses TRBV2 and TRBJ1-2; maybe TRBD1 (5 bases). Germline V gives CDR1 SNHLY, CDR2 FYNNEI. V gave up 8 bases and J gave up 1 base, with 8 bases separating them. The CDR3 runs to 12 residues. CDR3 loop: CASLQGNYGYTF. Here the CDR3 DNA reads TGTGCCAGCCTTCAGGGTAACTATGGCTACACCTTC.

The chain carries TRBV6-6 and TRBJ2-5; D uncertain. Germline CDR1 reads MNHNY; CDR2 reads SVGAGI (reference sequence). Deletions cut 5 bases from V and 2 bases from J, with 18 bases between. The CDR3 loop spans 16 amino acids. CDR3 loop: CASSQPHSREQETQYF. CDR3 sequence (DNA): TGTGCCAGCAGTCAGCCTCACTCTAGGGAACAAGAGACCCAGTACTTC.

The rearrangement links TRBV7-2 to TRBJ2-3, with D unresolved. CDR1 and CDR2 from the germline V gene are SGHTA and FQGNSA. The V and J ends lost 6 bases and 5 bases respectively, with 18 bases between them. There are 15 residues in the CDR3. The CDR3 DNA sequence: TGTGCCAGCAGGCCCGCGCCCCAGATTGGAGATACGCAGTATTTT. Protein: CASRPAPQIGDTQYF.

The chain uses TRBV7-9 and TRBJ1-5, with 8 bases matching TRBD1. CDR1 and CDR2 from the germline V gene are SEHNR and FQNEAQ (reference sequence). This CDR3 spans 16 amino acids. Germline trimming cut 5 bases from V and 2 bases from J; bases unmatched to any gene: 8. CDR3: CASSPDGGQGNQPQHF. In nucleotides, the CDR3 is TGTGCCAGCAGCCCCGACGGGGGACAGGGCAATCAGCCCCAGCATTTT.

This chain links TRBV19 with TRBJ1-2; possibly TRBD1 for D (5 bases). The length of the CDR3 is 18 residues. CDR1 is LNHDA and CDR2 is SQIVND in the germline V gene (reference sequence). Trimming pared 0 bases from V and 0 bases from J, leaving 17 bases between. CDR3 DNA sequence: TGTGCCAGTAGTATAGATTCAACAGGAGTCAACCCTAACTATGGCTACACCTTC. Translating it yields CASSIDSTGVNPNYGYTF. The variable domain in full, completed from reference TRBV19 and TRBJ1-2, reads DGGITQSPKYLFRKEGQNVTLSCEQNLNHDAMYWYRQDPGQGLRLIYYSQIVNDFQKGDIAEGYSVSREKKESFPLTVTSAQKNPTAFYLCASSIDSTGVNPNYGYTFGSGTRLTVV.

The chain carries TRBV9 and TRBJ2-5; 8 nucleotides agree with TRBD2. V lost 0 bases to trimming and J lost 4 bases; unmatched junction nucleotides: 2. Germline V gene data show CDR1 as SGDLS and CDR2 as YYNGEE. This CDR3 has 14 amino acids. The CDR3 spells CASSVDGGAETQYF. The CDR3 DNA reads as TGTGCCAGCAGCGTAGACGGGGGGGCAGAGACCCAGTACTTC. The whole variable domain, filled in from reference TRBV9 and TRBJ2-5, reads DSGVTQTPKHLITATGQRVTLRCSPRSGDLSVYWYQQSLDQGLQFLIQYYNGEERAKGNILERFSAQQFPDLHSELNLSSLELGDSALYFCASSVDGGAETQYFGPGTRLLVL.

This clone was seen just once. This chain uses TRBV10-2 with TRBJ2-7, with D uncertain. The V end was cut by 5 bases, the J end by 0 bases, with 14 bases between. CDR1 WSHSY and CDR2 SAAADI come from the germline V gene. The CDR3 totals 15 residues. The CDR3 DNA follows: TGCGCCAGCAGTTTGGTGTTGGACGTCTCCTACGAGCAGTACTTC. Its protein product is CASSLVLDVSYEQYF.

The chain employs TRBV2 and TRBJ2-1; D ambiguous. This CDR3 has 14 amino acids. V lost 6 bases, J lost 6 bases, and 15 bases lay in between. The V gene's germline CDR1 is SNHLY and CDR2 FYNNEI. The CDR3 here is CASSGQVVINEQFF. The CDR3 coding sequence is TGTGCCAGCAGCGGCCAGGTAGTGATCAATGAGCAGTTCTTC.

The chain carries TRBV30 and TRBJ2-5, with a tentative D call TRBD1 (6 bases). This CDR3 comprises 13 residues. V was clipped by 3 bases and J by 4 bases, with 12 bases between them. Germline V gene sequence: CDR1 GTSNPN, CDR2 SVGIG (reference sequence). The CDR3 sequence: CAWSVQGLETQYF. The CDR3 DNA sequence: TGTGCCTGGAGCGTTCAGGGGTTAGAGACCCAGTACTTC.

Note on this clone: Other DNA sequences in this sample translate to the same CDR3. The V gene is TRBV18, the J gene TRBJ2-1, with D perhaps assigned TRBD1 or TRBD2 (5 bases each). Trimming shortened V by 3 bases and J by 0 bases, and 12 bases separated the two germline ends. The CDR3 has 16 residues. From germline, CDR1 is KGHSH and CDR2 LQKENI. The CDR3 protein is CASSPPGQGSYNEQFF. The DNA of the CDR3 is TGTGCCAGCTCACCCCCGGGGCAAGGCTCCTACAATGAGCAGTTCTTC.

The chain joins TRBV6-5 to TRBJ1-2; D remains unclear. The CDR3 totals 13 residues. Germline assignment: CDR1 MNHEY and CDR2 SVGAGI. Trimming removed 2 bases at V and 5 bases at J, with 9 bases between. The CDR3: CASSYRPRYGYTF. CDR3 DNA sequence: TGTGCCAGCAGTTACAGGCCGAGATATGGCTACACCTTC.

The genes are TRBV5-1 and TRBJ2-4; D is uncertain. This CDR3 spans 14 amino acids. Per germline, CDR1 SGHRS and CDR2 YFSETQ. Trimming removed 3 bases at V and 5 bases at J, with 12 bases between. The CDR3 DNA sequence: TGCGCCAGCAGCTACGGAGACTCAGAAAACATTCAGTACTTC. It translates to CASSYGDSENIQYF.

A remark on this clone: The same CDR3 arises from other DNA sequences in this sample as well. The genes are TRBV4-3 and TRBJ2-2; perhaps TRBD2 as D (5 bases). The CDR3 spans 15 residues. The germline V gene encodes CDR1 LGHNA and CDR2 YSLEER. The V and J ends lost 0 bases and 4 bases respectively, with 9 bases between them. The CDR3 loop is CASSQDSGITGELFF. Here the CDR3 DNA reads TGCGCCAGCAGCCAAGACTCGGGAATCACCGGGGAGCTGTTTTTT.